The T cell receptor (beta chain) under discussion was sequenced for a study of T cell changes during pregnancy in multiple sclerosis. Repertoires were generated with immunoSEQ multiplex PCR, while TCRdb's copy carries only in-frame clones and drops some. The sample holds more than 40,000 clones, more than 85% seen once. Germline lookup yields CDR1 MNHEY and CDR2 SVGAGI. Trimming cost V 0 bases and J 6 bases, with 6 bases left between them. The CDR3 runs to 13 residues. This TCR was sampled from a female donor with multiple sclerosis, enrolled in a pregnancy study. Material: CD8+ T cells from peripheral blood mononuclear cells, obtained in the third trimester of pregnancy. The chain links TRBV6-5 to TRBJ2-1; tentatively, D is TRBD2 (5 bases). The CDR3, as DNA: TGTGCCAGCAGTTACTCGGGGAGCAATGAGCAGTTCTTC. Residues: CASSYSGSNEQFF.